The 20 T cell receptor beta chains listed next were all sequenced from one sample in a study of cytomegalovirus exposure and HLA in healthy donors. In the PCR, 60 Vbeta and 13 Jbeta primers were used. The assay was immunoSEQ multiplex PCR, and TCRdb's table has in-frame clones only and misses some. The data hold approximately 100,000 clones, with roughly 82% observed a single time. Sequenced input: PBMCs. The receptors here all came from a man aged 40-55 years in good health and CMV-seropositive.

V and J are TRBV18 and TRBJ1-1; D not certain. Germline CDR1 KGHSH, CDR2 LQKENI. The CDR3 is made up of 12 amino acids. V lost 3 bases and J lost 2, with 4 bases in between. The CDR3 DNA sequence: TGTGCCAGCTCACCGTCTAACACTGAAGCTTTCTTT. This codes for CASSPSNTEAFF.

DNA for the CDR3: TGTGCCAGCAGCTTAGATTACGGGGGTTCAGGCGAGCAGTACTTC. As protein: CASSLDYGGSGEQYF. The chain recombines TRBV11-3 with TRBJ2-7; the D gene is possibly TRBD2 (6 bases). The CDR3 loop spans 15 amino acids. The V end was cut by 0 bases, the J end by 6 bases, with 15 bases between. Germline loops: CDR1 SGHNT, CDR2 YENEEA.

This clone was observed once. The CDR3 DNA is TGTGCCAGCAGTTTAGGCAGGGTTAATACTGAAGCTTTCTTT. It yields the protein CASSLGRVNTEAFF. The chain carries TRBV28 and TRBJ1-1; D perhaps matches TRBD1 (5 bases). Germline assignment: CDR1 MDHEN and CDR2 SYDVKM. Trimming left V 2 bases short and J 5 bases short, with 12 bases between. This CDR3 has 14 amino acids.

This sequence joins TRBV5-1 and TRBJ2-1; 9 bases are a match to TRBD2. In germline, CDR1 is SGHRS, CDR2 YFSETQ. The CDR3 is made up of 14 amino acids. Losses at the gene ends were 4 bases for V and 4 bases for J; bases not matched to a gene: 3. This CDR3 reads CASSVSGGYNEQFF. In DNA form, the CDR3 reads TGCGCCAGCAGCGTTAGCGGGGGATACAATGAGCAGTTCTTC.

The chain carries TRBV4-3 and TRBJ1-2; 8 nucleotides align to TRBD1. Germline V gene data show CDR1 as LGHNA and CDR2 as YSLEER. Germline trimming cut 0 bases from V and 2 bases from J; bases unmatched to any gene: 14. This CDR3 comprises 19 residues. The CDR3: CASSQDLGDRYRSNYGYTF. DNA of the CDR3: TGCGCCAGCAGCCAAGATCTTGGGGACAGGTATCGATCCAACTATGGCTACACCTTC.

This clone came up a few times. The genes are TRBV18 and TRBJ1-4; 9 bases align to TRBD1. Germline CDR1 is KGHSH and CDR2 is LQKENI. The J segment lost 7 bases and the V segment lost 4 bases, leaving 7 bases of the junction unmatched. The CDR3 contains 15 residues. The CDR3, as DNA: TGTGCCAGCTCACGGACCACAGGGGGCGGTGAAAAACTGTTTTTT. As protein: CASSRTTGGGEKLFF.

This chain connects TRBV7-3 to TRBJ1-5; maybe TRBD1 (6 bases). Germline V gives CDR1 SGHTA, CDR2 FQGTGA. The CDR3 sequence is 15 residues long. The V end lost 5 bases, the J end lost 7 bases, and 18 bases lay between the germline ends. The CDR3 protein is CASSLGGGSGQPQHF. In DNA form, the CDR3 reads TGTGCCAGCAGCCTAGGGGGGGGGTCGGGCCAGCCCCAGCATTTT.

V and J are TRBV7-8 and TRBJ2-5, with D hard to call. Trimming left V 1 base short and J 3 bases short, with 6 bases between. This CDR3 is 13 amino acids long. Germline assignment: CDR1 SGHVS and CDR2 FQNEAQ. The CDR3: CASSLGSKETQYF. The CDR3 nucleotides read TGTGCCAGCAGCTTAGGCAGTAAAGAGACCCAGTACTTC.

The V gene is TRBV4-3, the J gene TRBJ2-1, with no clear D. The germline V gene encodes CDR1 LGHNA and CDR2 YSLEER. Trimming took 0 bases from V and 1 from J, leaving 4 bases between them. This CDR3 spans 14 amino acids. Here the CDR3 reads CASSQDRSYNEQFF. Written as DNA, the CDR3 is TGCGCCAGCAGCCAAGACAGGTCCTACAATGAGCAGTTCTTC.

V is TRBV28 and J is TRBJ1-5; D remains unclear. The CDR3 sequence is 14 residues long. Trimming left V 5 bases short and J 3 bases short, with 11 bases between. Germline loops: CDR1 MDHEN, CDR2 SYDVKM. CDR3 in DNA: TGTGCCAGCAGTCAGCAGGTTGACAATCAGCCCCAGCATTTT. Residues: CASSQQVDNQPQHF. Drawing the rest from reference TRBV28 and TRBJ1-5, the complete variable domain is DVKVTQSSRYLVKRTGEKVFLECVQDMDHENMFWYRQDPGLGLRLIYFSYDVKMKEKGDIPEGYSVSREKKERFSLILESASTNQTSMYLCASSQQVDNQPQHFGDGTRLSIL.

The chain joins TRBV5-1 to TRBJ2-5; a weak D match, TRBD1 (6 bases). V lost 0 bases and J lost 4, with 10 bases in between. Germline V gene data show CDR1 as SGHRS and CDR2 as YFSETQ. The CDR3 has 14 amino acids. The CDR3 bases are TGCGCCAGCAGCTTGGTTACAGGGCGAGAGACCCAGTACTTC. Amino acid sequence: CASSLVTGRETQYF.

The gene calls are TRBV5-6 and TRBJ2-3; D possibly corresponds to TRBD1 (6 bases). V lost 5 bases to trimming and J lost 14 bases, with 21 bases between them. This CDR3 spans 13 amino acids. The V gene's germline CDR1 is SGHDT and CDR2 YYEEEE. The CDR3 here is CASRVTGQQGRYF. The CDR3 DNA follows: TGTGCCAGCAGAGTCACAGGGCAACAAGGAAGGTATTTT.

The CDR3 DNA reads TGCAGCGTTGGAACGGGACGGGAGGCTGGGGCCAACGTCCTGACTTTC. Translating it yields CSVGTGREAGANVLTF. The gene calls are TRBV29-1 and TRBJ2-6; 7 nucleotides line up with TRBD2. Trimming cost V 4 bases and J 2 bases; bases outside gene matches: 8. The CDR3 has 16 amino acids. Germline-derived CDR1 and CDR2 are SQVTM and ANQGSEA.

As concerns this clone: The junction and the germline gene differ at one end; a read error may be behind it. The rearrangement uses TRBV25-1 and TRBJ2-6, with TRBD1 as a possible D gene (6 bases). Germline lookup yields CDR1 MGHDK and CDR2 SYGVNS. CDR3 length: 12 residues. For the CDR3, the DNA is TGTGCCAGCAGGGCAGGGGCCAACGGCCTGACTTTC. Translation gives CASRAGANGLTF.

The CDR3, as DNA: TGTGCCAGCAGCTTAGGGGGCTTAGCGGGGGGCCGTTACGAGCAGTACTTC. Protein sequence: CASSLGGLAGGRYEQYF. This chain uses TRBV7-4 with TRBJ2-7; 10 bases map to TRBD2. From germline, CDR1 is SGHVT and CDR2 SQSDAQ. The V segment lost 1 base and the J segment 4 bases; nucleotides outside the gene matches: 10. The CDR3 runs to 17 residues.

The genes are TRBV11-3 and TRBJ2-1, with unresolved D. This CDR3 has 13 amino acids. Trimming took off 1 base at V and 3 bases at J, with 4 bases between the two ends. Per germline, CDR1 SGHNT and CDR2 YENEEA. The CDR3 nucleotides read TGTGCCAGCAGCTTAGTCAGCTACAATGAGCAGTTCTTC. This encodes CASSLVSYNEQFF.

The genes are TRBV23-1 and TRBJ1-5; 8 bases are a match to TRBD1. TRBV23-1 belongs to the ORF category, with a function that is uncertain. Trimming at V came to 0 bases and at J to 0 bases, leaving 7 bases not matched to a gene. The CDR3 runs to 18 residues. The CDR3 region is CASSQSYGTGYSNQPQHF. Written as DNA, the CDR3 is TGCGCCAGCAGTCAATCATATGGGACAGGTTATAGCAATCAGCCCCAGCATTTT.

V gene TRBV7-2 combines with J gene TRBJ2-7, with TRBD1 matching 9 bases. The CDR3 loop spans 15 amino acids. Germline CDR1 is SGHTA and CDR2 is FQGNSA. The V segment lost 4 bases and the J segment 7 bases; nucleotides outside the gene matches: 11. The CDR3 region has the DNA TGTGCCAGCAGCTGGGGGGACAGGGCCACCGGGGAGCAGTACTTC. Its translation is CASSWGDRATGEQYF.

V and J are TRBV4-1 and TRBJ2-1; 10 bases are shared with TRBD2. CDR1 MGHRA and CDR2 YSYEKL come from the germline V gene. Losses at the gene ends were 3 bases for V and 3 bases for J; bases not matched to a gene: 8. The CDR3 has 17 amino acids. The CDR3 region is CASSHQYSGGHYNEQFF. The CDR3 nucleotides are TGCGCCAGCAGCCACCAATATAGCGGGGGGCACTACAATGAGCAGTTCTTC.

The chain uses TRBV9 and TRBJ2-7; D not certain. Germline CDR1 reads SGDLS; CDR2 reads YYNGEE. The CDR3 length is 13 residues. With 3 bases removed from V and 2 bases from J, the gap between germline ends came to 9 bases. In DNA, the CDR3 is TGTGCCAGCAGCGGCGGAAACCCCTACGAGCAGTACTTC. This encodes CASSGGNPYEQYF.